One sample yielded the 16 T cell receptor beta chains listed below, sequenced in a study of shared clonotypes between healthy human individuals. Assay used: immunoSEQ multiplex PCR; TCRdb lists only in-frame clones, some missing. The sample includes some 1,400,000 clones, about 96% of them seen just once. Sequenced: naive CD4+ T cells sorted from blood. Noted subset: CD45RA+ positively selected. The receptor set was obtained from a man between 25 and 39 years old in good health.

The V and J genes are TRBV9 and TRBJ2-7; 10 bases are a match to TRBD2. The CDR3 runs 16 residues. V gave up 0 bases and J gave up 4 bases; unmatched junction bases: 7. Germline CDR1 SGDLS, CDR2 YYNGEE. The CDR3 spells CASSVAILAGRYEQYF. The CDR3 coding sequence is TGTGCCAGCAGCGTAGCTATACTAGCGGGACGGTACGAGCAGTACTTC.

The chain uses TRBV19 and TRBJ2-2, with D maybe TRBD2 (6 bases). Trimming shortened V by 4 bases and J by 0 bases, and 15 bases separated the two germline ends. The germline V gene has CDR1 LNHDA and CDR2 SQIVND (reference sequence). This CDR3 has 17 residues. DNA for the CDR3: TGTGCCAGTAGTAGATCGGGAGCAGGGACGAACACCGGGGAGCTGTTTTTT. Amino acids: CASSRSGAGTNTGELFF.

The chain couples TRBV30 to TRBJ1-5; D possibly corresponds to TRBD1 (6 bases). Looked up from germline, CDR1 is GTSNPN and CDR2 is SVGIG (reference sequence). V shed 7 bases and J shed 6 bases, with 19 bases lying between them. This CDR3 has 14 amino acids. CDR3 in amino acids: CAYSGRGFRQPQHF. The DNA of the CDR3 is TGTGCCTACTCCGGCAGGGGATTCCGTCAGCCCCAGCATTTT.

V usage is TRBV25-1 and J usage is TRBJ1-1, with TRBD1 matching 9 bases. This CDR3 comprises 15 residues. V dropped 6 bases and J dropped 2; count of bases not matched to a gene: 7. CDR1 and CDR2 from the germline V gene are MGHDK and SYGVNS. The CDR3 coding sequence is TGTGCCAGCAGCAACCCGGGACAGGGTAACACTGAAGCTTTCTTT. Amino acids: CASSNPGQGNTEAFF.

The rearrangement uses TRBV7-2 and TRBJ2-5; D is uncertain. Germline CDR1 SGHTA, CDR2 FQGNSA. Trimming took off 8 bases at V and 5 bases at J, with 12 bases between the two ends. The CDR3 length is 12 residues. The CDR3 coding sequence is TGTGCCAGCGCCGTTAATAGGGAGACCCAGTACTTC. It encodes CASAVNRETQYF.

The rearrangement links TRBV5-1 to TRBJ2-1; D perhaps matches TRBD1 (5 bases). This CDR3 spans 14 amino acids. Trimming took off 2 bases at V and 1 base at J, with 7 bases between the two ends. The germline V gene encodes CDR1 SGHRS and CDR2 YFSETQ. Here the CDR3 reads CASSFYRSYNEQFF. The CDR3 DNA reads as TGCGCCAGCAGCTTCTACAGGTCCTACAATGAGCAGTTCTTC. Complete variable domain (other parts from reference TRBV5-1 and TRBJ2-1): KAGVTQTPRYLIKTRGQQVTLSCSPISGHRSVSWYQQTPGQGLQFLFEYFSETQRNKGNFPGRFSGRQFSNSRSEMNVSTLELGDSALYLCASSFYRSYNEQFFGPGTRLTVL.

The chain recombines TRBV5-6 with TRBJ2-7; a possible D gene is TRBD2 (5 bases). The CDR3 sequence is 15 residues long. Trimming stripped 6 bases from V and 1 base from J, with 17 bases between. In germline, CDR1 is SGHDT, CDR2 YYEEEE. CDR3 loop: CASTVTRLASYEQYF. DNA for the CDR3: TGTGCCAGCACCGTGACCCGGCTAGCTTCCTACGAGCAGTACTTC. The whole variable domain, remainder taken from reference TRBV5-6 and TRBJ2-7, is DAGVTQSPTHLIKTRGQQVTLRCSPKSGHDTVSWYQQALGQGPQFIFQYYEEEERQRGNFPDRFSGHQFPNYSSELNVNALLLGDSALYLCASTVTRLASYEQYFGPGTRLTVT.

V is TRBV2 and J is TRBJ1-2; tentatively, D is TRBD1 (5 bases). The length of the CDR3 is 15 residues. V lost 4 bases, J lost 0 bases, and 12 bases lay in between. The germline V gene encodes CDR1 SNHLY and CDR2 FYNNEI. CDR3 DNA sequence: TGTGCCAGCAGTGCTCGGGACCGAACTAACTATGGCTACACCTTC. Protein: CASSARDRTNYGYTF.

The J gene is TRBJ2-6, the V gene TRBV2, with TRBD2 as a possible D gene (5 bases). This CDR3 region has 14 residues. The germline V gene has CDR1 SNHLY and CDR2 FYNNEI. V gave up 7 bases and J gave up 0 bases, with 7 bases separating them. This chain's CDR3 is CASKRGSGANVLTF. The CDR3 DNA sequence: TGTGCCAGCAAACGGGGCTCTGGGGCCAACGTCCTGACTTTC.

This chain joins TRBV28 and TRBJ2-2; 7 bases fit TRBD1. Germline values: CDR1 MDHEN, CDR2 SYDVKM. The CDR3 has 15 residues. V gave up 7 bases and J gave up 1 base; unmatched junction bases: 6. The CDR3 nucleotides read TGTGCCAGCATCCCGGGACAGTGGAACACCGGGGAGCTGTTTTTT. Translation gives CASIPGQWNTGELFF. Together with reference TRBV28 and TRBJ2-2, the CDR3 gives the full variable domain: DVKVTQSSRYLVKRTGEKVFLECVQDMDHENMFWYRQDPGLGLRLIYFSYDVKMKEKGDIPEGYSVSREKKERFSLILESASTNQTSMYLCASIPGQWNTGELFFGEGSRLTVL.

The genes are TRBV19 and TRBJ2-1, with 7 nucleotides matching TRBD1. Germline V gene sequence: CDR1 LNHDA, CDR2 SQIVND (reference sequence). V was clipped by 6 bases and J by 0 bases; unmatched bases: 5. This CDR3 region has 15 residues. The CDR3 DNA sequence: TGTGCCAGTAGCTCGGACAGGAGCTCCTACAATGAGCAGTTCTTC. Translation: CASSSDRSSYNEQFF.

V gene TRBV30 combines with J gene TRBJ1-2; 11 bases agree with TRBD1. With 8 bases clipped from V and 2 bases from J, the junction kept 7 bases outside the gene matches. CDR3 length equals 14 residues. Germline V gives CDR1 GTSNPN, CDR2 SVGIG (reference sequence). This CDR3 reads CAAARDRGNYGYTF. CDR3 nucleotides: TGTGCCGCTGCTCGGGACAGGGGGAACTATGGCTACACCTTC.

For the CDR3, the DNA is TGTGCCAGCAGCTTGTTGGCCCCCCCGGATGAGCAGTTCTTC. Translated: CASSLLAPPDEQFF. The gene calls are TRBV11-1 and TRBJ2-1, with no clear D. Germline assignment: CDR1 SGHAT and CDR2 FQDESV (reference sequence). The V gene lost 3 bases and the J gene lost 8 bases, with 14 bases spanning the gap. CDR3 length: 14 amino acids.

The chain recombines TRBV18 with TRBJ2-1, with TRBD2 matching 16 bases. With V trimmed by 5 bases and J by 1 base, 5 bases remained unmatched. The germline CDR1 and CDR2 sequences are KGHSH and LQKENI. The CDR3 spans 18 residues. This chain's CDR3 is CASSKPGLAGGSYNEQFF. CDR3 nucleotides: TGTGCCAGCTCAAAACCGGGACTAGCGGGAGGGTCCTACAATGAGCAGTTCTTC.

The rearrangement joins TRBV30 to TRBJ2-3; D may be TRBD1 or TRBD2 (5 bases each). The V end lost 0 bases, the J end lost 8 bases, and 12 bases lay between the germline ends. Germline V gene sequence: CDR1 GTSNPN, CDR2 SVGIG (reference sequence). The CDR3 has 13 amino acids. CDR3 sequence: CAWSVGGAGTQYF. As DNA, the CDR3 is TGTGCCTGGAGTGTGGGTGGGGCGGGTACGCAGTATTTT.

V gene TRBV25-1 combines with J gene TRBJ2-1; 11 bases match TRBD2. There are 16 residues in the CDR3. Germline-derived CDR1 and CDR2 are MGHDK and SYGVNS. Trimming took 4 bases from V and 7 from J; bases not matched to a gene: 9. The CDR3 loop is CASSAGLAVLWNEQFF. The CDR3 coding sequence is TGTGCCAGCAGTGCGGGACTAGCGGTACTTTGGAATGAGCAGTTCTTC.